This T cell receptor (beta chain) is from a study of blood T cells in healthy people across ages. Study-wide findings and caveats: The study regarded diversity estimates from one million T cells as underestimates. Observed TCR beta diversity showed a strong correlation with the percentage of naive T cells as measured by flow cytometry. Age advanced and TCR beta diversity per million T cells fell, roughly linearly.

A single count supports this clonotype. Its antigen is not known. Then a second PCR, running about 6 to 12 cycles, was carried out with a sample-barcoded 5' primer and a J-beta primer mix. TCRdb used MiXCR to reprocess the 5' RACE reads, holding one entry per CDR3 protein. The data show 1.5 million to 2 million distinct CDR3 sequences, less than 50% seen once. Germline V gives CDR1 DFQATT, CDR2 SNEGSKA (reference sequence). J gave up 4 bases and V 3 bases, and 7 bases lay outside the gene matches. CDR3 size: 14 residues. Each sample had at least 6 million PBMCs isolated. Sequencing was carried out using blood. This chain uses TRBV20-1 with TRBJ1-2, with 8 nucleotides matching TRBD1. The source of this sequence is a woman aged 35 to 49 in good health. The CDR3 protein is CSARRQGSGYGYTF. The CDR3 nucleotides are TGCAGTGCTAGGAGACAGGGGAGTGGCTATGGCTACACCTTC.